The rows below give T cell receptor beta chains drawn from one sample of a study of blood T cell repertoires in COVID-19. Sequencing used immunoSEQ multiplex PCR; TCRdb keeps in-frame clones, though not all of them. The sample contains about 180,000 clones, about 81% of which appear only once. The material sequenced was peripheral blood. These receptors were taken from an elderly woman with COVID-19, enrolled during active disease. Each CDR3 is given with its conserved first and last residue. A D gene is named only where the DNA matches it firmly. For some rows the clone size is stated as once, few or many, or as a class when expanded; others skip it.

clone_size: once
v_call: TRBV11-1
j_call: TRBJ2-3
d_call: TRBD2
cdr3_nt: TGTGCCAGCAGCTCCAATAGCGGGGCCTACACAGATACGCAGTATTTT
cdr3_aa: CASSSNSGAYTDTQYF

clone_size: -
v_call: TRBV6-4
j_call: TRBJ1-2
d_call: -
cdr3_nt: TGTGCCAGCAGTGACCCAGGGGTCTATGGCTACACCTTC
cdr3_aa: CASSDPGVYGYTF

clone_size: -
v_call: TRBV27
j_call: TRBJ2-1
d_call: TRBD1
cdr3_nt: TGTGCCAGCAGTCCCGGGACAGGGGGCTTGGGTGAGCAGTTCTTC
cdr3_aa: CASSPGTGGLGEQFF

clone_size: -
v_call: TRBV10-3
j_call: TRBJ2-3
d_call: -
cdr3_nt: TGTGCCACCGTTGAGGATAGCACAGATACGCAGTATTTT
cdr3_aa: CATVEDSTDTQYF

clone_size: -
v_call: TRBV5-6
j_call: TRBJ2-1
d_call: -
cdr3_nt: TGTGCCAGCAGCTCTGGGAGTAATTTCGGGTTCTTC
cdr3_aa: CASSSGSNFGFF

clone_size: -
v_call: TRBV7-2
j_call: TRBJ2-3
d_call: -
cdr3_nt: TGTGCCAGCAGCTTAGCTCGTCTCACAGATACGCAGTATTTT
cdr3_aa: CASSLARLTDTQYF

clone_size: -
v_call: TRBV7-6
j_call: TRBJ2-7
d_call: TRBD1
cdr3_nt: TGTGCCAGCAGCTTCGGGACAGGGAGTTCCCTCGAGCAGTACTTC
cdr3_aa: CASSFGTGSSLEQYF

clone_size: -
v_call: TRBV29-1
j_call: TRBJ2-7
d_call: -
cdr3_nt: TGCAGCGTTGAAGATGGGGGAGGGGGATACGAGCAGTACTTC
cdr3_aa: CSVEDGGGGYEQYF

clone_size: -
v_call: TRBV6-5
j_call: TRBJ1-1
d_call: -
cdr3_nt: TGTGCCAGCAGTAATGCAGGTTTGAACACTGAAGCTTTCTTT
cdr3_aa: CASSNAGLNTEAFF

clone_size: -
v_call: TRBV3-1/TRBV3-2
j_call: TRBJ2-1
d_call: TRBD2
cdr3_nt: TGTGCCAGCAGCTACGGACTAGGCTACAATGAGCAGTTCTTC
cdr3_aa: CASSYGLGYNEQFF

clone_size: -
v_call: TRBV28
j_call: TRBJ2-5
d_call: -
cdr3_nt: TGTGCCAGCACCTCCCCAGGGGTTTTCCAAGAGACCCAGTACTTC
cdr3_aa: CASTSPGVFQETQYF

clone_size: once
v_call: TRBV5-1
j_call: TRBJ2-3
d_call: TRBD2
cdr3_nt: TGCGCCAGCAGCTCGGAGGCGGGGGGGCGCACAGATACGCAGTATTTT
cdr3_aa: CASSSEAGGRTDTQYF

clone_size: -
v_call: TRBV11-2
j_call: TRBJ2-3
d_call: -
cdr3_nt: TGTGCCAGCAGCTACAAGCGGAAAGATACGCAGTATTTT
cdr3_aa: CASSYKRKDTQYF

clone_size: -
v_call: TRBV5-6
j_call: TRBJ2-7
d_call: -
cdr3_nt: TGTGCCAGCAGCTACAGCGGAGAGGTGTACGAGCAGTACTTC
cdr3_aa: CASSYSGEVYEQYF

clone_size: -
v_call: TRBV15
j_call: TRBJ2-1
d_call: -
cdr3_nt: TGTGCCACCAGCAGAGCCTTGACTGGTAACAATGAGCAGTTCTTC
cdr3_aa: CATSRALTGNNEQFF

clone_size: -
v_call: TRBV19
j_call: TRBJ2-2
d_call: -
cdr3_nt: TGTGCCAGCCATTTAGACAGGAACACCGGGGAGCTGTTTTTT
cdr3_aa: CASHLDRNTGELFF

clone_size: -
v_call: TRBV7-9
j_call: TRBJ2-3
d_call: -
cdr3_nt: TGTGCCAGCAGCCCGGGTACAGATACGCAGTATTTT
cdr3_aa: CASSPGTDTQYF

clone_size: -
v_call: TRBV5-1
j_call: TRBJ1-4
d_call: -
cdr3_nt: TGCGCCAGCAGCTTGGATACAGGACCGGGTGAAAAACTGTTTTTT
cdr3_aa: CASSLDTGPGEKLFF

clone_size: -
v_call: TRBV18
j_call: TRBJ2-1
d_call: -
cdr3_nt: TGTGCCAGCTCAGGCCTAGCGAGATACAATGAGCAGTTCTTC
cdr3_aa: CASSGLARYNEQFF

clone_size: -
v_call: TRBV4-1
j_call: TRBJ2-1
d_call: -
cdr3_nt: TGCGCCAGCAGCCAAGTGTCAGCAGGGTACAATGAGCAGTTCTTC
cdr3_aa: CASSQVSAGYNEQFF

clone_size: -
v_call: TRBV18
j_call: TRBJ2-1
d_call: -
cdr3_nt: TGTGCCAGCTCACCACCCTCGGGGAGGAATGAGCAGTTCTTC
cdr3_aa: CASSPPSGRNEQFF

clone_size: many
v_call: TRBV11-3
j_call: TRBJ2-1
d_call: -
cdr3_nt: TGTGCCAGCAGCTATCTAGCGCTCTACAATGAGCAGTTCTTC
cdr3_aa: CASSYLALYNEQFF